These T cell receptor beta chains were read from a single sample in a study of CD8 T cells in ankylosing spondylitis. TCRdb recomputed calls from the 5' RACE reads with MiXCR, one row per CDR3 protein. The sample has just under 550,000 distinct CDR3 sequences, roughly an eighth seen once. The sequencing input was blood, either unsorted or a sorted T cell fraction (not recorded which). These receptors were taken from a male donor with ankylosing spondylitis. Each CDR3 is given with its conserved first and last residue. D genes are given only for firm matches.

NA TRBV5-1 CASSSDWGKLFF
TRBD1 TRBV20-1 CSARSPRSSRDRGFSYNSPLHF
NA TRBV18 CASSPRLPSNTEAFF
TRBD2 TRBV3-1 CASSQISSGSWGEQFF
NA TRBV5-6 CASSLGWAADTPLHF
NA TRBV19 CASSMTTDTQYF
NA TRBV3-1 CASSQEVEQYF
TRBD2 TRBV5-1 CASSLPIAGGQETQYF
TRBD1 TRBV7-2 CASSLVGGANEKLFF
NA TRBV20-1 CSARDLDPLETQYF
NA TRBV29-1 CSVEVPRLPDGYTF
TRBD1 TRBV12-3/TRBV12-4 CASSLGQGGGQPQHF
NA TRBV5-1 CASSLRGPGANVLTF
NA TRBV18 CASSPGMDSPLHF
TRBD1 TRBV5-1 CASSAKQGASNNEQFF
TRBD2 TRBV3-1 CASSPAGYTGELFF
NA TRBV6-1 CASSARGESNQPQHF
NA TRBV12-3/TRBV12-4 CASSLEAGHRGSSTEAFF
NA TRBV7-8 CASSLSSGRPYGYTF
NA TRBV5-1 CASSLFTRKEETQYF
NA TRBV7-2 CASSRGGGANYGYTF
NA TRBV20-1 CSAMRQTDTQYF